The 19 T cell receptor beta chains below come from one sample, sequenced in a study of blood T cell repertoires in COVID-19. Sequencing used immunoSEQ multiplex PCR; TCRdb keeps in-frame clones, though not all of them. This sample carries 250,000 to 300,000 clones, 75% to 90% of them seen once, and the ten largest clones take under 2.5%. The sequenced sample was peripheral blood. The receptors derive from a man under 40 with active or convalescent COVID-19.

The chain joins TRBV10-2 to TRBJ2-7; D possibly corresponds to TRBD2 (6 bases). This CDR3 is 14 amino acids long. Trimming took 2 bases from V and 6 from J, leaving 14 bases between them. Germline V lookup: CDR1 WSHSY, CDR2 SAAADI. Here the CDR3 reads CASSEGGGVSEQYF. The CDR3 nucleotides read TGCGCCAGCAGTGAGGGGGGAGGAGTTTCCGAGCAGTACTTC.

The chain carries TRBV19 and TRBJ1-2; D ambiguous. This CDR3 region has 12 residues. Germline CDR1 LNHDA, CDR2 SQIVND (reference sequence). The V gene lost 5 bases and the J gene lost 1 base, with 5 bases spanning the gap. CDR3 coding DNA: TGTGCCAGTAGTCTATTTAACTATGGCTACACCTTC. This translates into CASSLFNYGYTF.

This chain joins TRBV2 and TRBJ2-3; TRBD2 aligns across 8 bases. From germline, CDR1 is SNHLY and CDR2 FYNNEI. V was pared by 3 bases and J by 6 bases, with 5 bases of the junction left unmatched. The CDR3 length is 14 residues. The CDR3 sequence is CASSDSGDLDTQYF. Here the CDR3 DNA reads TGTGCCAGCAGTGATAGCGGGGATCTGGATACGCAGTATTTT. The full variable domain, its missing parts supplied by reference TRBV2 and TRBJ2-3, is EPEVTQTPSHQVTQMGQEVILRCVPISNHLYFYWYRQILGQKVEFLVSFYNNEISEKSEIFDDQFSVERPDGSNFTLKIRSTKLEDSAMYFCASSDSGDLDTQYFGPGTRLTVL.

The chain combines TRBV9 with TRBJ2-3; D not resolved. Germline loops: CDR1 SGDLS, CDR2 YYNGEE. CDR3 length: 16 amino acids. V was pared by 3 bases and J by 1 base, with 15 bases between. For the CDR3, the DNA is TGTGCCAGCAGCGGAGATTTGGTCGTGGGCACAGATACGCAGTATTTT. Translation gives CASSGDLVVGTDTQYF.

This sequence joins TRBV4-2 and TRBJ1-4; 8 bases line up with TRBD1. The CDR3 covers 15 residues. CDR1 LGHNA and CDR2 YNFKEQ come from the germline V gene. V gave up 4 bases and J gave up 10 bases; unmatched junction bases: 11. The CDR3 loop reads CASSLSRDRPRKLFF. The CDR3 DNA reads TGTGCCAGCAGCCTCTCCCGGGACAGGCCCCGAAAACTGTTTTTT.

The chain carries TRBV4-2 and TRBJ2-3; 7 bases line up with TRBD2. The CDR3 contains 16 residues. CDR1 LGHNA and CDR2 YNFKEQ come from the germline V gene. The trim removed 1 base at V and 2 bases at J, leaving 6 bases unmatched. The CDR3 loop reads CASSQVPGGPTDTQYF. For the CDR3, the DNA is TGTGCCAGCAGCCAAGTTCCGGGGGGTCCCACAGATACGCAGTATTTT.

The CDR3 DNA reads TGTGCCAGCAGTTACTCAGAGGTAACAAGCTCCTACGAGCAGTACTTC. Translation: CASSYSEVTSSYEQYF. The chain combines TRBV6-5 with TRBJ2-7; no definite D call. The V gene lost 0 bases and the J gene lost 0 bases, with 12 bases spanning the gap. Looked up from germline, CDR1 is MNHEY and CDR2 is SVGAGI. This CDR3 is built from 16 residues.

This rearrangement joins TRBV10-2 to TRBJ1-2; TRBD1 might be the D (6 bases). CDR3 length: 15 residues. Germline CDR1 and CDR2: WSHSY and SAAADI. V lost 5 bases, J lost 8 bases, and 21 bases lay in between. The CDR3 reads CASSPELRDTLGYTF. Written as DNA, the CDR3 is TGCGCCAGCAGTCCAGAGCTCCGGGACACCCTAGGCTACACCTTC.

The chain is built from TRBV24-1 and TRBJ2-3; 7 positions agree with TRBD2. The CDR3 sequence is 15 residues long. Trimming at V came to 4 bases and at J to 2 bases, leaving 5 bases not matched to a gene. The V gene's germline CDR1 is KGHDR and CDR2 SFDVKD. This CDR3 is CATSDTGRNTDTQYF. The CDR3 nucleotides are TGTGCCACCAGTGACACCGGGAGGAACACAGATACGCAGTATTTT.

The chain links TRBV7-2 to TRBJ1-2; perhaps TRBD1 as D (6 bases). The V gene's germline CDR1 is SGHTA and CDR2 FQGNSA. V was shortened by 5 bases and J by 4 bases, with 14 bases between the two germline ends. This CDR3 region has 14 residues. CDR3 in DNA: TGTGCCAGCAGCAACCCCGACAGGTTCTATGGCTACACCTTC. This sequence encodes CASSNPDRFYGYTF.

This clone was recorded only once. CDR3 region: CASSENSSRETQYF. The CDR3 DNA reads TGTGCCAGCAGTGAAAATAGCAGCCGGGAGACCCAGTACTTC. The chain recombines TRBV6-1 with TRBJ2-5; the D is unclear. Germline V gene lookup returns CDR1 MNHNS and CDR2 SASEGT. The CDR3 is 14 amino acids. Trimming cost V 2 bases and J 5 bases, with 12 bases left between them.

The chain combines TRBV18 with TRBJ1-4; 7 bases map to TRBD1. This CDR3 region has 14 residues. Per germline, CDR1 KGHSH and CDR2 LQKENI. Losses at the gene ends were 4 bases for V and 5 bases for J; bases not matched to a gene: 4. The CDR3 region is CASSRQGLNEKLFF. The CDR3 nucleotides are TGTGCCAGCTCACGACAGGGACTGAATGAAAAACTGTTTTTT.

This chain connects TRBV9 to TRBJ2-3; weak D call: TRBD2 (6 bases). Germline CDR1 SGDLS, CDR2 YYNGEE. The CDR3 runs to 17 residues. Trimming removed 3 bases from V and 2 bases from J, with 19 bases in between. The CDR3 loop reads CASSARGGGTHTDTQYF. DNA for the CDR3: TGTGCCAGCAGCGCTAGGGGAGGCGGGACCCACACAGATACGCAGTATTTT.

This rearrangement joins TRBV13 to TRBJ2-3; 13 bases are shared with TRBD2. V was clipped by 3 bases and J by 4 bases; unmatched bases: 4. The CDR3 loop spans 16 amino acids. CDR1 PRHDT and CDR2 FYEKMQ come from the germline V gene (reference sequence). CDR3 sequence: CASSFTSGGGADTQYF. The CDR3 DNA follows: TGTGCCAGCAGCTTTACTAGCGGGGGGGGAGCAGATACGCAGTATTTT.

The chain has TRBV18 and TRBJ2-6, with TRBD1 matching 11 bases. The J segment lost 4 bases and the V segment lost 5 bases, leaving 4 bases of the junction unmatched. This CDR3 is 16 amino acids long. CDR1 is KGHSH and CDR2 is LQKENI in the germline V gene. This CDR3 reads CASSGQGAQGANVLTF. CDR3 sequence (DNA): TGTGCCAGCTCAGGACAGGGGGCGCAAGGGGCCAACGTCCTGACTTTC.

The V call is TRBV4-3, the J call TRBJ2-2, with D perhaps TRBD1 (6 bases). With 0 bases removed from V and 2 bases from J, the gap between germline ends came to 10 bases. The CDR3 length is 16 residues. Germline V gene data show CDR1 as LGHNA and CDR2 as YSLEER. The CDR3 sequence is CASSQDGRGNTGELFF. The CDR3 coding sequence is TGCGCCAGCAGCCAAGATGGCAGGGGCAACACCGGGGAGCTGTTTTTT.

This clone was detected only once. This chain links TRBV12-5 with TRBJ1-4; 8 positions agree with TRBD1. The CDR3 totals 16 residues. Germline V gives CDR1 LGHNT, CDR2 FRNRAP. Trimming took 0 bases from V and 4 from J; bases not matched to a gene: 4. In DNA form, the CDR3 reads TGTGCTAGTGGTTTGGTCACGGACAGGGTTAATGAAAAACTGTTTTTT. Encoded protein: CASGLVTDRVNEKLFF.

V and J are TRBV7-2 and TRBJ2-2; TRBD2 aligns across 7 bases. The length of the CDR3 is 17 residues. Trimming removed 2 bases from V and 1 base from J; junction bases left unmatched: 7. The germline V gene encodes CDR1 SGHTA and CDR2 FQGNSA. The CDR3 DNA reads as TGTGCCAGCAGCTTAAGAATGGCTAGCGGGAACACCGGGGAGCTGTTTTTT. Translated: CASSLRMASGNTGELFF.

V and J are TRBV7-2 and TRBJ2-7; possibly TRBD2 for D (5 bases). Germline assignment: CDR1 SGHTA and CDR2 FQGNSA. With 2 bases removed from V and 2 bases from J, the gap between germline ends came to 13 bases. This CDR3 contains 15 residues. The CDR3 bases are TGTGCCAGCAGCTTAATGCGGGTACCGCCCTACGAGCAGTACTTC. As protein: CASSLMRVPPYEQYF.